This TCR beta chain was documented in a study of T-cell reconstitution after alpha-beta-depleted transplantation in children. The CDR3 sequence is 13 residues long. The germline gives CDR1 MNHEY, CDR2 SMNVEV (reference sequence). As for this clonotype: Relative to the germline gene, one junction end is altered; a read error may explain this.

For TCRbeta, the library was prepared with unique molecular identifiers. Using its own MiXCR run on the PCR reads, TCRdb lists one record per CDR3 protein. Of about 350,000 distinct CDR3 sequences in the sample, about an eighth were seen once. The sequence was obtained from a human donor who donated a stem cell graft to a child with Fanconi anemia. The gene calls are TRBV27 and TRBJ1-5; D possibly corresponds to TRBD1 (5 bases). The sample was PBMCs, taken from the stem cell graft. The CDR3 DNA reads TGTGCCAGCCGGGGCGGTTTAAATCGGCCCCAGCATTTT. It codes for CASRGGLNRPQHF.